This is a list of T cell receptor beta chains from one sample in a study of shared clonotypes between healthy human individuals. Clones were read by immunoSEQ multiplex PCR, and TCRdb kept only the in-frame ones, dropping some. The sample shows about 1 million clones, 65% to 75% of them seen only once. The specimen sequenced was memory CD4+ T cells sorted from blood. These receptors were taken from a man younger than 35 in good health. The CDR3 runs from the conserved cysteine through the conserved F or W. The D gene is left open where the match is weak. Only some rows state a clone size, as once, few, many or a class for expanded clones.

NA | TRBJ1-1 | TRBV4-1 | NA | TGCGCCAGCAGCCAAGGTGTAGGACACAGGAACACTGAAGCTTTCTTT | CASSQGVGHRNTEAFF
NA | TRBJ2-7 | TRBV30 | TRBD1 | TGTGCCTGCCAAAGGACAGGGAGCTCCTACGAGCAGTACTTC | CACQRTGSSYEQYF
NA | TRBJ2-7 | TRBV6-7 | NA | TGTGCCAGCAGCAAAATCCCCCTGGAGCAGTACTTC | CASSKIPLEQYF
NA | TRBJ1-1 | TRBV5-1 | TRBD1 | TGCGCCAGCAGCAGGGGACAGGGAGGCGGCACTGAAGCTTTCTTT | CASSRGQGGGTEAFF
NA | TRBJ2-1 | TRBV7-9 | TRBD2 | TGTGCCAGCAGCTTAGGGGGACTAGCGGGAGATGAGCAGTTCTTC | CASSLGGLAGDEQFF
few | TRBJ2-7 | TRBV27 | TRBD2 | TGTGCCAGCAGCCCCTTGAACTCAGGACGGGGGGACGAGCAGTACTTC | CASSPLNSGRGDEQYF
NA | TRBJ1-1 | TRBV7-2 | NA | TGTGCCAGCAGCCCGCTAACCCCGTTGAACACTGAAGCTTTCTTT | CASSPLTPLNTEAFF
NA | TRBJ2-2 | TRBV6-5 | NA | TGTGCCAGCAGTTATGGGGCCGGGGAGCTGTTTTTT | CASSYGAGELFF
NA | TRBJ2-7 | TRBV4-3 | NA | TGCGCCAGCAGTCTTTCAGCAGGCGGGGGCCCCAACGAGCAGTACTTC | CASSLSAGGGPNEQYF
NA | TRBJ1-2 | TRBV5-4 | TRBD1 | TGTGCCAGCAGAGTGAGGGACAGCCTTAACTATGGCTACACCTTC | CASRVRDSLNYGYTF
NA | TRBJ2-7 | TRBV5-1 | TRBD1 | TGCGCCAGCAGCGAGACCGGGACAGGGGGCCTTGTCATCTACGAGCAGTACTTC | CASSETGTGGLVIYEQYF
NA | TRBJ2-3 | TRBV5-1 | TRBD2 | TGCGCCAGCAGCGAGGGACTAGCGGGGGCAGTGGATACGCAGTATTTT | CASSEGLAGAVDTQYF
NA | TRBJ1-3 | TRBV11-2 | TRBD1 | TGTGCCAGCAGCTTAGATTCGGGACAGGGAAACACCATATATTTT | CASSLDSGQGNTIYF
NA | TRBJ2-7 | TRBV23-1 | TRBD1 | TGCGCCAGCAGTCAAGGTTACCGACAGGGTAACTACGAGCAGTACTTC | CASSQGYRQGNYEQYF
NA | TRBJ1-2 | TRBV18 | NA | TGTGCCAGCTCACCCCCTTCGGGGGTCCACTATGGCTACACCTTC | CASSPPSGVHYGYTF
NA | TRBJ2-7 | TRBV18 | TRBD1 | TGTGCCAGCTCACCGCCCTTGTCCCAGGGGGCGGTCGAGCAGTACTTC | CASSPPLSQGAVEQYF
NA | TRBJ2-1 | TRBV9 | TRBD2 | TGTGCCAGCAGCGTAGTAATCCAGCGGGAGAACAATGAGCAGTTCTTC | CASSVVIQRENNEQFF
NA | TRBJ2-3 | TRBV29-1 | NA | TGCAGCGTGGGGACCACAGATACGCAGTATTTT | CSVGTTDTQYF
once | TRBJ2-3 | TRBV11-1 | NA | TGTGCCAGCAGCTTAGGCGGAGCAGATACGCAGTATTTT | CASSLGGADTQYF
NA | TRBJ2-2 | TRBV2 | TRBD2 | TGTGCCAGCTCAACCCGATATAGGACTAGCGGGTTTGGCGGGGAGCTGTTTTTT | CASSTRYRTSGFGGELFF
NA | TRBJ2-5 | TRBV12-5 | TRBD1 | TGTGCTAGTGGTTTTGGGACAGGGGGCAGGGAGACCCAGTACTTC | CASGFGTGGRETQYF
NA | TRBJ2-1 | TRBV5-1 | TRBD2 | TGCGCCAGCAGCCCCCTACTAGCGGGAGATGAGCAGTTCTTC | CASSPLLAGDEQFF
NA | TRBJ2-1 | TRBV6-1 | TRBD2 | TGTGCCAGCAGAACTTGGGAAGCGGGGAACAATGAGCAGTTCTTC | CASRTWEAGNNEQFF
NA | TRBJ2-7 | TRBV6-5 | NA | TGTGCCAGCAGCCCAACCGGGACAAAAATCCACGAGCAGTACTTC | CASSPTGTKIHEQYF
NA | TRBJ1-2 | TRBV19 | NA | TGTGCCACCCACCCCCCCCAGACGGTGGGCTATGGCTACACCTTC | CATHPPQTVGYGYTF
NA | TRBJ2-1 | TRBV7-3 | TRBD2 | TGTGCCAGCAGCTCCGAAGCGGGAGTAATCAATGAGCAGTTCTTC | CASSSEAGVINEQFF
many | TRBJ1-6 | TRBV2 | NA | TGTGCCAGCAGTTTTCCCCCGGGGGCCCCGGAGGATTCACCCCTCCACTTT | CASSFPPGAPEDSPLHF
NA | TRBJ1-1 | TRBV6-6 | TRBD1 | TGTGCCAGCATCAAAGGACAGGGTGGCGCTGAAGCTTTCTTT | CASIKGQGGAEAFF
few | TRBJ2-5 | TRBV25-1 | TRBD2 | TGTGCCAGCAGTTCTAGCGGGGGGGGCTTTCGGGAGACCCAGTACTTC | CASSSSGGGFRETQYF
few | TRBJ1-4 | TRBV11-2 | NA | TGTGCCAGCAGCTTATCCGTTGAAGGGGAAAAACTGTTTTTT | CASSLSVEGEKLFF
NA | TRBJ1-1 | TRBV4-1 | NA | TGCGCCAGCAGCCAAGATGGTGGAGGGAAAGCTTTCTTT | CASSQDGGGKAFF
NA | TRBJ1-2 | TRBV29-1 | TRBD1 | TGCAGCGTTTCTAAAGGGGGACAGGAGGCCTATGGCTACACCTTC | CSVSKGGQEAYGYTF
NA | TRBJ1-1 | TRBV28 | NA | TGTGCCAGCAGTTTTCAGACAGGTGAAGCTTTCTTT | CASSFQTGEAFF